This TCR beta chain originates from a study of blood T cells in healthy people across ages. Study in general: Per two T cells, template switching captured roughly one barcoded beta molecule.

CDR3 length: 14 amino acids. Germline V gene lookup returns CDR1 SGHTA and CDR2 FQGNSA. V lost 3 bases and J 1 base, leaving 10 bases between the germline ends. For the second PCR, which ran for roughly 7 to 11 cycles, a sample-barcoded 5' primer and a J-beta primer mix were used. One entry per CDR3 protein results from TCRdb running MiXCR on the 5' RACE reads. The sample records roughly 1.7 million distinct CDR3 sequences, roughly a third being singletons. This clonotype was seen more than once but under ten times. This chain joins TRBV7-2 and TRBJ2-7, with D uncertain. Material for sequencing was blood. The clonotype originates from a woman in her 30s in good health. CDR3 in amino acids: CASSFLGPSYEQYF. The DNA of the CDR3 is TGTGCCAGCAGCTTCCTTGGCCCTTCCTACGAGCAGTACTTC. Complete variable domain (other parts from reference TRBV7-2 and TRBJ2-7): GAGVSQSPSNKVTEKGKDVELRCDPISGHTALYWYRQSLGQGLEFLIYFQGNSAPDKSGLPSDRFSAERTGGSVSTLTIQRTQQEDSAVYLCASSFLGPSYEQYFGPGTRLTVT.